The 10 T cell receptor beta chains listed next were all sequenced from one sample in a study of shared clonotypes between healthy human individuals. Assay used: immunoSEQ multiplex PCR; TCRdb lists only in-frame clones, some missing. The sample has 2,500,000 or so clones, about 90% seen once; the top ten hold around 0.38%. The sample comprised naive CD4+ T cells from PBMCs. Subset given: CD45RA+ positively selected. The origin of the receptors is a young man in good health. Some clones in this sample may be carry-over from other donors' samples.

Points on this clone: Other nucleotide sequences in the sample specify the same CDR3. The chain employs TRBV7-8 and TRBJ1-1, with no clear D. The V gene's germline CDR1 is SGHVS and CDR2 FQNEAQ. V lost 1 base to trimming and J lost 2 bases, with 8 bases between them. The CDR3 has 14 amino acids. The CDR3 loop reads CASSLVGGNTEAFF. In DNA, the CDR3 is TGTGCCAGCAGCTTAGTCGGCGGAAACACTGAAGCTTTCTTT.

This clone was detected only a few times. The V gene is TRBV27, the J gene TRBJ1-2, with 7 bases fitting TRBD1. With V trimmed by 5 bases and J by 4 bases, 13 bases remained unmatched. The CDR3 consists of 16 residues. The germline V gene has CDR1 MNHEY and CDR2 SMNVEV (reference sequence). The CDR3 reads CASSLTGVGNFYGYTF. The CDR3 DNA sequence: TGTGCCAGCAGTCTCACAGGGGTCGGGAATTTCTATGGCTACACCTTC.

This chain connects TRBV6-4 to TRBJ2-7, with a tentative D call TRBD1 (6 bases). V lost 6 bases to trimming and J lost 2 bases, with 17 bases between them. The CDR3 contains 15 residues. The germline gives CDR1 MRHNA, CDR2 SNTAGT. The CDR3 bases are TGTGCCAGCAGACAACGAATGGGGGCAACCTACGAGCAGTACTTC. As protein: CASRQRMGATYEQYF.

The rearrangement uses TRBV5-1 and TRBJ1-1; 7 bases fit TRBD1. This CDR3 contains 15 residues. Trimming took 4 bases from V and 1 from J; bases not matched to a gene: 7. Germline lookup yields CDR1 SGHRS and CDR2 YFSETQ. The CDR3 bases are TGCGCCAGCAGCCCCCCCAGGGGGACGAACACTGAAGCTTTCTTT. Translated: CASSPPRGTNTEAFF.

The rearrangement links TRBV5-1 to TRBJ1-3, with 9 bases matching TRBD1. The CDR3 covers 15 residues. The junction had 9 bases not matched to a gene; V was cut back by 4 bases and J by 7 bases. Germline CDR1 reads SGHRS; CDR2 reads YFSETQ. The CDR3 DNA reads TGCGCCAGCAGCGAGGGACAGGGAGGATCGAACACCATATATTTT. Its protein is CASSEGQGGSNTIYF.

This chain uses TRBV7-9 with TRBJ2-3; 11 nucleotides line up with TRBD2. Germline V gene lookup returns CDR1 SEHNR and CDR2 FQNEAQ (reference sequence). Unmatched junction bases numbered 3, after V lost 7 bases and J lost 3 bases. The CDR3 length is 14 residues. CDR3 in amino acids: CASKLAGVTDTQYF. In DNA form, the CDR3 reads TGTGCCAGCAAACTAGCGGGAGTGACAGATACGCAGTATTTT. The variable domain in full, with the rest retrieved from reference TRBV7-9 and TRBJ2-3, is DTGVSQNPRHKITKRGQNVTFRCDPISEHNRLYWYRQTLGQGPEFLTYFQNEAQLEKSRLLSDRFSAERPKGSFSTLEIQRTEQGDSAMYLCASKLAGVTDTQYFGPGTRLTVL.

The V and J genes are TRBV11-1 and TRBJ2-3; TRBD2 might be the D (5 bases). Germline V lookup: CDR1 SGHAT, CDR2 FQDESV (reference sequence). The V and J ends lost 5 bases and 2 bases respectively, with 14 bases between them. The CDR3 contains 15 residues. The CDR3: CASSPLRELTDTQYF. The CDR3 DNA follows: TGTGCCAGCAGCCCTCTGAGGGAGCTCACAGATACGCAGTATTTT.

This CDR3 reads CASSLVGYGKGGPDVNEQFF. In nucleotides, the CDR3 is TGTGCCAGCAGCTTAGTAGGGTATGGGAAGGGCGGGCCCGATGTCAATGAGCAGTTCTTC. The chain joins TRBV11-3 to TRBJ2-1; maybe TRBD2 (5 bases). Trimming stripped 1 base from V and 6 bases from J, with 28 bases between. The germline V gene has CDR1 SGHNT and CDR2 YENEEA. The CDR3 has 20 residues.

This clone showed up just once. V gene TRBV2 combines with J gene TRBJ2-5; possibly TRBD1 or TRBD2 for D (5 bases each). The V end was cut by 6 bases, the J end by 0 bases, with 11 bases between. Germline values: CDR1 SNHLY, CDR2 FYNNEI. This CDR3 is built from 14 residues. The CDR3 DNA reads TGTGCCAGCAGATCCGGGACGTACCAAGAGACCCAGTACTTC. Its protein is CASRSGTYQETQYF.

The chain carries TRBV5-4 and TRBJ2-6; either TRBD1 or TRBD2 may supply D (5 bases each). V lost 3 bases and J lost 0, with 10 bases in between. Germline V gene sequence: CDR1 SGHNT, CDR2 YYREEE (reference sequence). The CDR3 spans 16 residues. CDR3 loop: CASSYGAPSGANVLTF. CDR3 sequence (DNA): TGTGCCAGCAGCTACGGGGCTCCCTCTGGGGCCAACGTCCTGACTTTC.